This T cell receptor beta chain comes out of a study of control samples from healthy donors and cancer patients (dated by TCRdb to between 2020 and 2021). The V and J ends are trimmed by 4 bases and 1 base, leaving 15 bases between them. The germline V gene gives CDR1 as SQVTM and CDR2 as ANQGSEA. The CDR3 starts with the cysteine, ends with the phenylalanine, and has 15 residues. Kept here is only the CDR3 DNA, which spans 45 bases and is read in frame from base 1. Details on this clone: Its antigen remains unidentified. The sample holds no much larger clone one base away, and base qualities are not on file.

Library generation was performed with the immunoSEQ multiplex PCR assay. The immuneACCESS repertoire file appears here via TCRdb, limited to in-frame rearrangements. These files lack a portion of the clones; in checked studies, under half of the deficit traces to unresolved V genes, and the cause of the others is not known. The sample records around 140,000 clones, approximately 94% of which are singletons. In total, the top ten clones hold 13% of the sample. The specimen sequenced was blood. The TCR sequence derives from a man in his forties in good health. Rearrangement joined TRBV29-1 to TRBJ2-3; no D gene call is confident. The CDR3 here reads CSVASRLLRTDTQYF. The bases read TGCAGCGTTGCCTCGCGGCTTCTACGCACAGATACGCAGTATTTT.